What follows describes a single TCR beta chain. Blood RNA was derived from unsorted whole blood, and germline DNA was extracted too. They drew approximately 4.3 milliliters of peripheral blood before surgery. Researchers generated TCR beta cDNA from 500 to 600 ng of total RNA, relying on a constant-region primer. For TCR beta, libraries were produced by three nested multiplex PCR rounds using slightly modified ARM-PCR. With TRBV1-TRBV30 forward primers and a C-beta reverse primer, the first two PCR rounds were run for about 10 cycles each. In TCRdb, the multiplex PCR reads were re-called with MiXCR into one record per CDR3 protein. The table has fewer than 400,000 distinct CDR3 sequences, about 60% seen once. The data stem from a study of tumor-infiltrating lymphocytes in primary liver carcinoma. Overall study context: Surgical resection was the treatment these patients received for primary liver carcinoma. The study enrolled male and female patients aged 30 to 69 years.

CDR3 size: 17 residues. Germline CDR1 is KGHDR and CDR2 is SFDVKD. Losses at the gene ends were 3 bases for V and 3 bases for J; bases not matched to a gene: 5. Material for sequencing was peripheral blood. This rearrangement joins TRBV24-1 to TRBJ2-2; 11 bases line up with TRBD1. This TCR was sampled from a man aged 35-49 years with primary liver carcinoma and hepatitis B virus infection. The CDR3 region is CATSDPGTGGYTGELFF. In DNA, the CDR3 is TGTGCCACCAGTGATCCCGGGACAGGGGGTTACACCGGGGAGCTGTTTTTT.